The 18 T cell receptor beta chains reported below all come from one sample, sequenced in a study of T cell responses to AZD1222 COVID-19 vaccine. Clones were read by immunoSEQ multiplex PCR, and TCRdb kept only the in-frame ones, dropping some. Among over 130,000 clones, around 90% were seen once, and the ten largest hold around 2.9%. This material consisted of peripheral blood, taken 28 days after the second AZD1222 dose. These TCRs come from an adult who received the AZD1222 COVID-19 vaccine.

DNA of the CDR3: TGCGCCAGCAGTGAGCGTCCCCTTACTGGACAGTATAGCAATCAGCCCCAGCATTTT. It yields the protein CASSERPLTGQYSNQPQHF. The gene calls are TRBV10-2 and TRBJ1-5; tentative D call: TRBD1 (6 bases). In germline, CDR1 is WSHSY, CDR2 SAAADI. Trimming removed 2 bases from V and 0 bases from J, with 20 bases in between. The CDR3 has 19 residues.

The rearrangement links TRBV27 to TRBJ1-1; TRBD1 matches 7 bases. CDR1 is MNHEY, CDR2 SMNVEV, per germline (reference sequence). The CDR3 covers 14 residues. V lost 5 bases, J lost 2 bases, and 5 bases stayed unmatched. The CDR3 sequence: CASSLGTENTEAFF. DNA for the CDR3: TGTGCCAGCAGTCTCGGGACAGAAAACACTGAAGCTTTCTTT.

The chain is built from TRBV19 and TRBJ1-1; 7 nucleotides agree with TRBD1. This CDR3 region has 17 residues. After removal of 5 bases from V and 2 bases from J, the junction contained 14 bases not matched to a gene. Germline V gene data show CDR1 as LNHDA and CDR2 as SQIVND (reference sequence). The CDR3 protein is CASSDIQGPPPNTEAFF. CDR3 coding DNA: TGTGCCAGTAGTGATATACAGGGGCCCCCCCCAAACACTGAAGCTTTCTTT.

The chain joins TRBV5-6 to TRBJ1-1; 7 bases fit TRBD1. Germline loops: CDR1 SGHDT, CDR2 YYEEEE. V lost 2 bases and J lost 5; bases outside the gene matches: 6. CDR3 length: 14 residues. In nucleotides, the CDR3 is TGTGCCAGCAGCTTAGGGGGCCTGGGGACTGAAGCTTTCTTT. Protein: CASSLGGLGTEAFF.

The CDR3 DNA sequence: TGTGCCAGCAGCCAGGCTTTAGGGGCCTTCTACGAGCAGTACTTC. Translated, it gives CASSQALGAFYEQYF. The J gene is TRBJ2-7, the V gene TRBV3-1 (or the pseudogene TRBV3-2), with D possibly being TRBD1 (5 bases). Trimming removed 3 bases from V and 3 bases from J, with 15 bases in between. Germline V gives CDR1 LGHDT, CDR2 YNNKEL (reference sequence). The CDR3 covers 15 residues.

The rearrangement links TRBV19 to TRBJ1-2, with 7 bases fitting TRBD1. Trimming took 8 bases from V and 3 from J; bases not matched to a gene: 6. Germline CDR1 and CDR2: LNHDA and SQIVND (reference sequence). The CDR3 extends over 13 amino acids. The CDR3: CASQGQSDYGYTF. The CDR3 coding sequence is TGTGCCAGTCAGGGACAGTCAGACTATGGCTACACCTTC.

J is TRBJ2-3 and V is TRBV6-4; D might be TRBD1 (6 bases). V was clipped by 6 bases and J by 1 base, with 14 bases between them. This CDR3 has 15 amino acids. Germline CDR1 reads MRHNA; CDR2 reads SNTAGT. The CDR3 region is CASSVRGGGTDTQYF. CDR3 sequence (DNA): TGTGCCAGCAGCGTCAGGGGTGGAGGCACAGATACGCAGTATTTT.

The CDR3 loop reads CASSLGLQPYEQYF. CDR3 DNA: TGTGCCAGCAGCTTAGGGTTACAACCCTACGAGCAGTACTTC. The chain has TRBV7-9 and TRBJ2-7, with D hard to call. Trimming shortened V by 1 base and J by 2 bases, and 9 bases separated the two germline ends. The CDR3 totals 14 residues. CDR1 is SEHNR and CDR2 is FQNEAQ in the germline V gene (reference sequence).

The V gene is TRBV3-1 (or the pseudogene TRBV3-2), the J gene TRBJ2-3, with TRBD2 matching over 9 bases. Germline V gene lookup returns CDR1 LGHDT and CDR2 YNNKEL (reference sequence). The CDR3 is made up of 13 amino acids. V gave up 1 base and J gave up 13 bases; unmatched junction bases: 6. The CDR3 protein is CASSQGGRELKYF. The CDR3 nucleotides are TGTGCCAGCAGCCAAGGCGGGAGGGAATTAAAGTATTTT.

The genes are TRBV3-1 (or the pseudogene TRBV3-2) and TRBJ1-4; the D is unclear. Trimming cost V 0 bases and J 8 bases, with 7 bases left between them. Germline V gene lookup returns CDR1 LGHDT and CDR2 YNNKEL (reference sequence). The CDR3 spans 13 residues. CDR3 in amino acids: CASSQDITEKLFF. The CDR3 bases are TGTGCCAGCAGCCAAGATATCACAGAAAAACTGTTTTTT.

The chain is built from TRBV6-5 and TRBJ2-7; the D gene is possibly TRBD1 (5 bases). This CDR3 region has 13 residues. V shed 0 bases and J shed 3 bases, with 6 bases lying between them. Looked up from germline, CDR1 is MNHEY and CDR2 is SVGAGI. CDR3 loop: CASSYSRDYEQYF. CDR3 in DNA: TGTGCCAGCAGTTACTCCAGGGACTACGAGCAGTACTTC.

The chain is built from TRBV10-3 and TRBJ1-1; 11 bases line up with TRBD1. Losses at the gene ends were 6 bases for V and 12 bases for J; bases not matched to a gene: 9. Germline lookup yields CDR1 ENHRY and CDR2 SYGVKD. This CDR3 is 13 amino acids long. The CDR3 sequence: CAIRLRTGGEPFF. CDR3 DNA: TGTGCCATCAGACTTAGGACAGGGGGCGAACCTTTCTTT.

The chain employs TRBV3-1 (or the pseudogene TRBV3-2) and TRBJ1-5; weak D call: TRBD1 (5 bases). This CDR3 comprises 15 residues. Germline assignment: CDR1 LGHDT and CDR2 YNNKEL (reference sequence). The V end was cut by 8 bases, the J end by 6 bases, with 20 bases between. The CDR3 sequence: CASGFGGVRGQPQHF. The CDR3 DNA sequence: TGTGCCAGCGGGTTTGGGGGGGTAAGGGGTCAGCCCCAGCATTTT.

About this clone: Different DNA sequences within this sample yield the same CDR3. Here the CDR3 reads CASSLQGETEAFF. The CDR3 bases are TGCGCCAGCAGCCTACAGGGAGAAACTGAAGCTTTCTTT. V gene TRBV4-1 combines with J gene TRBJ1-1, with D perhaps matching TRBD1 (6 bases). Germline V gives CDR1 MGHRA, CDR2 YSYEKL. Trimming took 4 bases from V and 5 from J, leaving 11 bases between them. The CDR3 loop spans 13 amino acids.

V gene TRBV2 combines with J gene TRBJ2-5, with TRBD1 matching over 7 bases. This CDR3 has 14 amino acids. J lost 3 bases, V lost 3 bases, and 4 bases had no gene match. The germline gives CDR1 SNHLY, CDR2 FYNNEI. The CDR3 DNA is TGTGCCAGCAGTGAGACCGACAGGGAAGAGACCCAGTACTTC. This encodes CASSETDREETQYF.

The genes are TRBV25-1 and TRBJ2-1; D is possibly TRBD2 (6 bases). In germline, CDR1 is MGHDK, CDR2 SYGVNS. The CDR3 contains 16 residues. Trimming removed 4 bases from V and 0 bases from J, with 13 bases in between. CDR3 nucleotides: TGTGCCAGCAGTGGCTTGGGGACTGGCTCCTACAATGAGCAGTTCTTC. Its protein is CASSGLGTGSYNEQFF.

V is TRBV10-3 and J is TRBJ1-5; no firm D call. The ends were cut back, 0 bases at V and 8 bases at J, with 5 bases in the middle. The germline CDR1 and CDR2 sequences are ENHRY and SYGVKD. The CDR3 is made up of 12 amino acids. The CDR3 nucleotides read TGTGCCATCAGTGAGTCAGTAGAGCCCCAGCATTTT. Its translation: CAISESVEPQHF.

The gene calls are TRBV27 and TRBJ1-6; 10 bases align to TRBD1. V was clipped by 2 bases and J by 7 bases; unmatched bases: 8. The CDR3 is 17 residues long. Germline assignment: CDR1 MNHEY and CDR2 SMNVEV (reference sequence). CDR3 residues: CASSLRRETGGNSPLHF. The CDR3 DNA follows: TGTGCCAGCAGTTTACGGCGTGAGACAGGGGGCAATTCACCCCTCCACTTT.